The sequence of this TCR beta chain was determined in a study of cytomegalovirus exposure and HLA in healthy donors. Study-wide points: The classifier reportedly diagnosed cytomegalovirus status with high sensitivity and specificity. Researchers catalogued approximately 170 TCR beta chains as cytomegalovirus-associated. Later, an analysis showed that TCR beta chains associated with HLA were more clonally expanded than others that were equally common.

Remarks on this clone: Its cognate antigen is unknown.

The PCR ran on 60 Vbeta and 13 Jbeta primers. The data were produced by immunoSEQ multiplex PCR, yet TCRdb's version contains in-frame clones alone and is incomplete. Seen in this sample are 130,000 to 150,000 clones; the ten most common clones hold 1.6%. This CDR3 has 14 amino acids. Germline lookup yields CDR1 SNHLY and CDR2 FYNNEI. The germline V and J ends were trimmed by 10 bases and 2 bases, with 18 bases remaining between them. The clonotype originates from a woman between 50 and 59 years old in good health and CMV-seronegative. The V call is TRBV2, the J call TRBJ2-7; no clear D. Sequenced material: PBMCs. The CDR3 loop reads CATGDGYPPYEQYF. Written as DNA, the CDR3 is TGTGCCACCGGAGACGGGTACCCTCCCTACGAGCAGTACTTC.